What follows are 2 T cell receptor beta chains derived from one specimen sequenced in a study of blood T cell repertoires in COVID-19. The data were produced by immunoSEQ multiplex PCR, yet TCRdb's version contains in-frame clones alone and is incomplete. The sample contains about 230,000 clones, 75% to 85% of which appear only once. Sequencing used peripheral blood. The receptors shown here come from a woman aged 40 to 50 who had recovered from COVID-19.

The genes are TRBV21-1 and TRBJ2-5; the D call in the table, TRBD2, was not verified against the DNA. TRBV21-1 is annotated as a pseudogene. The CDR3 extends over 18 amino acids. CDR3 amino acids: CASSKIEASGAKQETQYF. The CDR3 bases are TGTGCCAGCAGCAAAATAGAGGCTAGCGGGGCAAAACAAGAGACCCAGTACTTC.

The chain uses TRBV2 and TRBJ1-2, with D perhaps matching TRBD1 (5 bases). Trimming took off 6 bases at V and 3 bases at J, with 8 bases between the two ends. There are 12 residues in the CDR3. The germline CDR1 and CDR2 sequences are SNHLY and FYNNEI. The CDR3 protein is CASSVTDYGYTF. In DNA, the CDR3 is TGTGCCAGCAGCGTGACAGACTATGGCTACACCTTC.